This TCR beta chain was sequenced in a study of T cell responses to AZD1222 COVID-19 vaccine. Findings of the study overall: Recipients of AZD1222 seropositive at baseline numbered only 6 or 7. Donors were mostly white British, more females; clonal diversity possibly underestimated. As reported, nearly half of all spike-specific TCRs target variant regions that are unmutated.

Points on this clone: The target antigen is unknown.

The protocol was immunoSEQ multiplex PCR, while the TCRdb copy is restricted to in-frame clones and leaves out a portion. The data contain roughly 150,000 clones, approximately 90% of them seen just once; the ten biggest clones take up around 1.3%. The germline CDR1 and CDR2 sequences are ENHRY and SYGVKD. V lost 3 bases to trimming and J lost 0 bases; unmatched junction nucleotides: 5. The CDR3 is 17 amino acids. The specimen was peripheral blood, collected 28 days after the second AZD1222 dose. The chain combines TRBV10-3 with TRBJ1-4; 9 bases fit TRBD1. The TCR comes from an adult who received the AZD1222 COVID-19 vaccine. CDR3 DNA sequence: TGTGCCATCAGTGACCCAAGGGACAGGGCAACTAATGAAAAACTGTTTTTT. Translation: CAISDPRDRATNEKLFF.